This T cell receptor beta chain is from a study of regulatory T cells in long-lasting Graves disease. Regarding the study as a whole: Persistent cases favored TRBV28, TRBJ1-2 and TRBJ2-5. Sharing of public clonotypes was greater in persistent patients (under 3,000) than in new patients (approximately 940).

This clonotype was detected many times. What it binds is not known. The V and J ends lost 5 bases and 3 bases respectively, with 8 bases between them. The germline gives CDR1 SNHLY, CDR2 FYNNEI. CDR3 length: 13 residues. The time point: newly diagnosed GD, antithyroid drugs for less than 3 months. PBMCs provided the RNA from which the TCR library was made. With iRepertoire HTBI primers and Arm-PCR of CDR3 regions, TCR beta libraries were built. TCRdb ran MiXCR on the multiplex PCR reads and lists one entry per CDR3 protein. The sample lists approximately 350,000 distinct CDR3 sequences, 16% occurring once. This same sample was also taken into another study, of T cells in Graves' hyperthyroidism and ophthalmopathy. That source notes: The study defined stable Graves' hyperthyroidism as no ophthalmopathy progression within 18 months. Patients aged 18 to 65 had newly diagnosed hyperthyroidism that had lasted under 2 months.

The receptor was derived from a man between 35 and 55 years old with Graves disease. The sample was peripheral blood mononuclear cells (PBMCs), taken at new diagnosis, from a patient treated with antithyroid drugs. The chain carries TRBV2 and TRBJ2-1; D assignment may be TRBD1 or TRBD2 (5 bases each). The CDR3 nucleotides read TGTGCCAGCAGTCCGGGGCACTACAATGAGCAGTTCTTC. Translating gives CASSPGHYNEQFF.